The clone carrying this T cell receptor beta chain showed up many times. Its target is not known. V was trimmed by 7 bases and J by 5 bases, leaving 14 bases between them. The CDR3 has 13 amino acids. This sample stems from a study of T cell repertoires in cytomegalovirus infection. Study details: HLA-B-restricted CMV epitopes that are well studied, plus recently identified HLA-C-restricted ones, were used by the study. Public TCR beta signatures provided an indication of both CMV infection and a matching HLA type. Study outcomes and limitations: Across the ex vivo response, the dominant clonotypes were HLA-C-restricted CMV-specific TCR beta clonotypes. Public TCR beta family frequency separated CMV-and-HLA carriers, including in an independent cohort.

TCRdb reprocessed the reads via MiXCR and lists one record per CDR3 protein. Of around 900,000 distinct CDR3 sequences listed, 30% to 40% are singletons. The sample in question was cultured CD8+ T cells from PBMCs, obtained from culture after CMV antigen stimulation. The sequence came from a human donor in good health (CMV status not recorded). Some clones in this sample may be carry-over from other donors' samples. The chain combines TRBV12-3 or TRBV12-4 with TRBJ1-1; D unresolved. The CDR3 sequence: CASTPGGLTEAFF. The CDR3 region has the DNA TGTGCCAGCACCCCGGGAGGGCTTACTGAAGCTTTCTTT.